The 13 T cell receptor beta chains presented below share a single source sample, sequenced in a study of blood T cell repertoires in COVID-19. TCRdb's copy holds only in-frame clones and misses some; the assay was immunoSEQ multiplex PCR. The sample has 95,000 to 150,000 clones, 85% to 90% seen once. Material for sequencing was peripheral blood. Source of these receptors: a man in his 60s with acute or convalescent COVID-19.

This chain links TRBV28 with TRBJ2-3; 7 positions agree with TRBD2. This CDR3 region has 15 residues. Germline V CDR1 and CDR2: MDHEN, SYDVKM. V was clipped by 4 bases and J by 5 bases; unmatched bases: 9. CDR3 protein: CASSSAGEAEDTQYF. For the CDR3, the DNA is TGTGCCAGCAGTTCGGCGGGAGAGGCCGAAGATACGCAGTATTTT.

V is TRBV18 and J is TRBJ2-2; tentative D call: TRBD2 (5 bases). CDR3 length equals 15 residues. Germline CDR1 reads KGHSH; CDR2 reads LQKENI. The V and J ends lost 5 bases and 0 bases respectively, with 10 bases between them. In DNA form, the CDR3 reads TGTGCCAGCTCATCGGCGGGTGCGAACACCGGGGAGCTGTTTTTT. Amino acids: CASSSAGANTGELFF.

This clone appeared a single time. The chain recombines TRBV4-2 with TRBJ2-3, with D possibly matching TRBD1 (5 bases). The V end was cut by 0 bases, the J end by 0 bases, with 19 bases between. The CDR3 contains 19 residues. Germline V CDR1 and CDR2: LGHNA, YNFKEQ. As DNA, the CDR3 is TGTGCCAGCAGCCAAGATCAGGGCTGGAATCCCTATAGCACAGATACGCAGTATTTT. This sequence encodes CASSQDQGWNPYSTDTQYF.

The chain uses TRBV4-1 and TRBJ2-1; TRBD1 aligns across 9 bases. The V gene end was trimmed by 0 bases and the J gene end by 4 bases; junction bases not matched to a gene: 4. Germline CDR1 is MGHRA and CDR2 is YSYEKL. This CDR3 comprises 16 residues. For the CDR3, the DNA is TGCGCCAGCAGCCAAGATAGGGACAGGGATTACAATGAGCAGTTCTTC. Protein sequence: CASSQDRDRDYNEQFF.

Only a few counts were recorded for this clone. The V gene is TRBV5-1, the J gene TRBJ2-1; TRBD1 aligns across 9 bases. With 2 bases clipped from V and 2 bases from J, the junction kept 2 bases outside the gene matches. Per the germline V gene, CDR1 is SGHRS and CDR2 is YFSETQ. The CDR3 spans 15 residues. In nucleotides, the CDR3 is TGCGCCAGCAGCTTAAACAGGGGGCCCTACAATGAGCAGTTCTTC. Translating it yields CASSLNRGPYNEQFF.

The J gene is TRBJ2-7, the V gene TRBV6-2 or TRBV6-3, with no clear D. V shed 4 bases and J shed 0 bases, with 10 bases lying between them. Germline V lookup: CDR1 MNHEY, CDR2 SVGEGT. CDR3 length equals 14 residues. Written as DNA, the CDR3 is TGTGCCAGCAGTTTGTCGGGTGTCTCCTACGAGCAGTACTTC. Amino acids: CASSLSGVSYEQYF.

The CDR3 sequence: CASSQAFGGLTGDEQFF. In DNA, the CDR3 is TGTGCCAGCAGCCAAGCGTTTGGGGGACTCACTGGCGATGAGCAGTTCTTC. The chain couples TRBV3-1 (or the pseudogene TRBV3-2) to TRBJ2-1, with D possibly TRBD2 on 6 matching bases. Per the germline V gene, CDR1 is LGHDT and CDR2 is YNNKEL (reference sequence). The V end lost 1 base, the J end lost 8 bases, and 21 bases lay between the germline ends. The CDR3 sequence is 17 residues long.

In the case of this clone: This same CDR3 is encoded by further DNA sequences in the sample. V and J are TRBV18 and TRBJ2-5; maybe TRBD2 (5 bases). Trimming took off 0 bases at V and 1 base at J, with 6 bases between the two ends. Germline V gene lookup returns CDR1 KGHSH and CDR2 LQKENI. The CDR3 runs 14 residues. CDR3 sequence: CASSPPRGQETQYF. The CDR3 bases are TGTGCCAGCTCACCACCCCGGGGCCAAGAGACCCAGTACTTC.

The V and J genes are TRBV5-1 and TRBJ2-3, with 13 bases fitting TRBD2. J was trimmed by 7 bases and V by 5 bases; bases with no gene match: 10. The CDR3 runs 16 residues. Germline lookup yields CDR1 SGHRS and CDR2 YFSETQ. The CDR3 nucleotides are TGCGCCAGCAGTTCCACCGGGACTAGCGGGACTTATACGCAGTATTTT. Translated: CASSSTGTSGTYTQYF. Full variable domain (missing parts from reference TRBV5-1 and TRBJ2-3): KAGVTQTPRYLIKTRGQQVTLSCSPISGHRSVSWYQQTPGQGLQFLFEYFSETQRNKGNFPGRFSGRQFSNSRSEMNVSTLELGDSALYLCASSSTGTSGTYTQYFGPGTRLTVL.

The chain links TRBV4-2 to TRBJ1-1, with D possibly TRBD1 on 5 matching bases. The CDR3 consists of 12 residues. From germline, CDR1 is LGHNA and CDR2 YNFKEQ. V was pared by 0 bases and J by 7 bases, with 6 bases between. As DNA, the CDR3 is TGTGCCAGCAGCCAAGAGCAGGGTGAAGCTTTCTTT. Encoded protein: CASSQEQGEAFF.

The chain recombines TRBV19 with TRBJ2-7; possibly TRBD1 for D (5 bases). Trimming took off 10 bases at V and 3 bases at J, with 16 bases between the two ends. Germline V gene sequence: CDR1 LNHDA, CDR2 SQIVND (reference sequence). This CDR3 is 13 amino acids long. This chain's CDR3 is CATSNRGYYEQYF. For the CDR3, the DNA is TGTGCCACCTCCAATAGGGGTTACTACGAGCAGTACTTC.

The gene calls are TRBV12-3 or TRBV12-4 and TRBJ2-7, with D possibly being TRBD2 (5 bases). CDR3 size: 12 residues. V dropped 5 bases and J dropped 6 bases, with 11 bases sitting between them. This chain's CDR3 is CASSRSSGEQYF. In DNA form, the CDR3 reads TGTGCCAGCAGTAGATCCAGCGGCGAGCAGTACTTC.

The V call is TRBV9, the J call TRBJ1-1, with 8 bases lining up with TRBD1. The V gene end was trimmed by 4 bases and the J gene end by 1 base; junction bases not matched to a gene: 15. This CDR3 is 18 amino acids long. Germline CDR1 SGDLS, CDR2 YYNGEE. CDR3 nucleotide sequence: TGTGCCAGCAGCTCAAGGCGAAGTACAGGGGGTACGAACACTGAAGCTTTCTTT. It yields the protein CASSSRRSTGGTNTEAFF.